The text below deals with one T cell receptor beta chain. Germline CDR1 reads MNHEY; CDR2 reads SVGEGT. Trimming cost V 6 bases and J 2 bases, with 23 bases left between them. This CDR3 has 17 amino acids. The sample is drawn from a study of T cell responses to AZD1222 COVID-19 vaccine. Some clones are missing from TCRdb's copy, which holds only in-frame ones; the method was immunoSEQ multiplex PCR. The sample holds some 150,000 clones, over 90% seen once. This specimen consisted of peripheral blood, obtained on day 0 of AZD1222 vaccination. The source is an adult in good health. The chain carries TRBV6-2 or TRBV6-3 and TRBJ2-7; possibly TRBD2 for D (6 bases). The CDR3 DNA reads as TGTGCCAGCAGCCCTACCCTCGGGGCGGGACCCACCTACGAGCAGTACTTC. It is translated as CASSPTLGAGPTYEQYF.